In this sample, the clone carrying this T cell receptor beta chain turned up a few times. The antigen remains undetermined. V was trimmed by 6 bases and J by 5 bases, leaving 19 bases between them. The CDR3 covers 15 residues. From germline, CDR1 is MNHNS and CDR2 SASEGT. TCRdb re-called the 5' RACE reads through MiXCR, storing one row per CDR3 protein. Of 450,000 or so distinct CDR3 sequences listed, approximately 25% are singletons. This record comes from a study of identical twins. General study points: Reduced insertions were recorded for abundant cord blood beta clonotypes, with no such pattern in memory repertoires. Models underestimated TCR alpha sharing (out-of-frame) in monozygotic twins.

These same records also appear under a second study, on T cells expressing NK-cell markers. Turning to that study: Obtained from sorted CD3+CD56+NKG2C+, CD3+CD56+NKG2C- and CD3+CD56-NKG2C+ T cells were the TCR beta repertoires. As a fraction of CD8+ T cells, dominant NKG2C+ clonotypes reached roughly 1.0-7.0% in more than five donors.

The sequence came from a woman aged 18-29 years in good health. This chain links TRBV6-1 with TRBJ2-5; D is uncertain. Sequencing was done on a sample of CD4+ T cells sorted from blood. Here the CDR3 reads CASSQARRKGETQYF. The DNA of the CDR3 is TGTGCCAGCAGCCAAGCACGGCGTAAGGGCGAGACCCAGTACTTC.